The source of this TCR beta chain is a study of blood T cell repertoires in COVID-19. In the study overall: The United States, Italy and Spain provided the acute and convalescent COVID-19 samples. T cells, B-cell-depleted T cells, or PBMCs provided the cDNA or gDNA that served as material.

Under the authors' procedure: Quantification of nucleated cells was approximated via reference gene primer amplification. Method: immunoSEQ multiplex PCR; TCRdb's copy keeps in-frame clones and lacks some. V, J and clone size are those of that table, while D and trimming were read from the DNA. The table has about 180,000 clones, approximately 82% seen once; the top ten hold more than 9%. The sequenced sample consisted of peripheral blood. The clonotype was recovered from a woman of 80 years or more with active or convalescent COVID-19.

Here the CDR3 reads CASSDSSSYSNQPQHF. In DNA, the CDR3 is TGTGCCAGCAGTGATTCCTCGAGTTATAGCAATCAGCCCCAGCATTTT. The genes are TRBV25-1 and TRBJ1-5; D remains unclear. The CDR3 sequence is 16 residues long. Germline values: CDR1 MGHDK, CDR2 SYGVNS. Between the trimmed V and J ends, which lost 3 bases and 0 bases, there was a span of 12 bases.